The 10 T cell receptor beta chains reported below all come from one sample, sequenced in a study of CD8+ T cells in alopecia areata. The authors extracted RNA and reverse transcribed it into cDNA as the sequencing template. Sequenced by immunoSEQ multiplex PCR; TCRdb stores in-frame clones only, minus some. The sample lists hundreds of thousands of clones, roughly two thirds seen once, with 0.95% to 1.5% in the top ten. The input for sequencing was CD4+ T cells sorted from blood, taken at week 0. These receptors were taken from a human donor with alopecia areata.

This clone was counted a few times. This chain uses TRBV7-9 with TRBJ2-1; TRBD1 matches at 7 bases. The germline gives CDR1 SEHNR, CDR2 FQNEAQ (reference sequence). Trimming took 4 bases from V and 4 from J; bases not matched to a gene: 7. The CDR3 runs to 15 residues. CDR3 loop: CASSSTGTVYNEQFF. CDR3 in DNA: TGTGCCAGCAGCTCTACCGGGACAGTTTACAATGAGCAGTTCTTC.

The CDR3 region is CASSFRGVIVDEQYF. For the CDR3, the DNA is TGTGCCAGCAGCTTCAGGGGGGTTATTGTGGACGAGCAGTACTTC. This chain joins TRBV5-6 and TRBJ2-7, with a tentative D call TRBD1 (7 bases). The CDR3 covers 15 residues. CDR1 and CDR2 (germline): SGHDT, YYEEEE. Trimming removed 2 bases from V and 5 bases from J, with 17 bases in between.

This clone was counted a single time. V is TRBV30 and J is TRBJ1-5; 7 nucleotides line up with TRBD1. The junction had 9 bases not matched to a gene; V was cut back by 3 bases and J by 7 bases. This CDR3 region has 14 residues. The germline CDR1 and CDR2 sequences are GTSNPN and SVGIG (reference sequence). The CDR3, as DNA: TGTGCCTGGAGCGGGGGGCAGGGGGAACAGCCCCAGCATTTT. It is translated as CAWSGGQGEQPQHF.

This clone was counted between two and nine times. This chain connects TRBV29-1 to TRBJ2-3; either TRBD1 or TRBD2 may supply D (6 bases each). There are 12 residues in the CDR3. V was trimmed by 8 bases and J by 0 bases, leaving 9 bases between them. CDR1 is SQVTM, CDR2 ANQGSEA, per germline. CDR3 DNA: TGCAGCTCGGGGGCTAGCACAGATACGCAGTATTTT. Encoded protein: CSSGASTDTQYF.

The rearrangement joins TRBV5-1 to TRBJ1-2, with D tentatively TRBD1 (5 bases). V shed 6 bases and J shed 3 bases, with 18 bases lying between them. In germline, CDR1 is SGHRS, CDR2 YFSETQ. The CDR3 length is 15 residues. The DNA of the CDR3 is TGCGCCAGCACCCGGGGCACGACGGGGGACTATGGCTACACCTTC. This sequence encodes CASTRGTTGDYGYTF.

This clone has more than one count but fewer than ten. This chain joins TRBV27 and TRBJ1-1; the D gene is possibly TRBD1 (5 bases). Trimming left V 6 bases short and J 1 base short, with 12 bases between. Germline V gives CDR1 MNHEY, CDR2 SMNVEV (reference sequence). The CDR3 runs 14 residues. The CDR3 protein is CASRWGTGNTEAFF. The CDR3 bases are TGTGCCAGCAGGTGGGGGACGGGGAACACTGAAGCTTTCTTT.

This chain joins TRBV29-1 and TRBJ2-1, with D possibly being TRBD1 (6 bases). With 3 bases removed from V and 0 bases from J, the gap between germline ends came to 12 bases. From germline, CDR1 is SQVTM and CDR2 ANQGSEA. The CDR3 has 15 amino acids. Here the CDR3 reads CSVERQASSYNEQFF. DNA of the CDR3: TGCAGCGTTGAGAGACAGGCAAGCTCCTACAATGAGCAGTTCTTC.

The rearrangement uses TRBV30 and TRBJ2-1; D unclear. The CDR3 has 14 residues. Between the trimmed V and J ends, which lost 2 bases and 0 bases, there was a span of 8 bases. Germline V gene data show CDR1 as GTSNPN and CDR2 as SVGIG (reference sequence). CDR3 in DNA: TGTGCCTGGAGTTTGCAGAGCTCCTACAATGAGCAGTTCTTC. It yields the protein CAWSLQSSYNEQFF.

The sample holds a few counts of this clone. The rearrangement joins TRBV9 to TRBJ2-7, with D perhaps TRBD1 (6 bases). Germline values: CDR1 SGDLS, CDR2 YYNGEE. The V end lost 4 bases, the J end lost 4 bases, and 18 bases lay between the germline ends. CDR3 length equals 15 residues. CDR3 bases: TGTGCCAGCAGCCCCCAGGCACAGGGTTGGTACGAGCAGTACTTC. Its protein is CASSPQAQGWYEQYF.

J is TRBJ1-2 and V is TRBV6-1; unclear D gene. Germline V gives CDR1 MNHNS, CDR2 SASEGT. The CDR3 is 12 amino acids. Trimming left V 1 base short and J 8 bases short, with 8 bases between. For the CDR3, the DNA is TGTGCCAGCAGTGAAGTGGATTCAGGCTACACCTTC. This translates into CASSEVDSGYTF.